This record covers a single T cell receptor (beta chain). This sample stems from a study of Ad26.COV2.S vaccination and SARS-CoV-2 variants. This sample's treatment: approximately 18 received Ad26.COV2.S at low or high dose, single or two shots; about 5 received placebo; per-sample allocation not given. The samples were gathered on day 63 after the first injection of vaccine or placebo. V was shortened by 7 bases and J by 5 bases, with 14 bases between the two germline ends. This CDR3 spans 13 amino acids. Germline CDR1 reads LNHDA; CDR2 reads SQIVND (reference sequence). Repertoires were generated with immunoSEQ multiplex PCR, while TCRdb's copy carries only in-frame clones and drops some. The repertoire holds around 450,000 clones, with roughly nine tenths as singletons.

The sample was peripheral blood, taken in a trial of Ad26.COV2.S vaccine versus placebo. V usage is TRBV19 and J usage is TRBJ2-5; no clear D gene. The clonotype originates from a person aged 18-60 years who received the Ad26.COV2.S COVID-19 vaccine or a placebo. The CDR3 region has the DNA TGTGCCAGTACTGGAGTCACCGGGGAGACCCAGTACTTC. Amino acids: CASTGVTGETQYF.